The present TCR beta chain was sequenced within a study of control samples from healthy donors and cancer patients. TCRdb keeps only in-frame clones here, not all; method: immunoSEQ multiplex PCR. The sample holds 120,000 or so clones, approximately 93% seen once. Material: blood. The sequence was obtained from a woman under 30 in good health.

DNA for the CDR3: TGTGCCAGCAGCATAGGACCCGAGGGAACTGAAGCTTTCTTT. Its protein product is CASSIGPEGTEAFF. The rearrangement joins TRBV7-9 to TRBJ1-1; D is uncertain. The CDR3 length is 14 residues. V was pared by 5 bases and J by 5 bases, with 15 bases between. In germline, CDR1 is SEHNR, CDR2 FQNEAQ (reference sequence).